Sequencing of this TCR beta chain was carried out in a study of identical twins. Study results and caveats: The degree of excess twin sharing was weaker in beta out-of-frame sequences. Twin-shared out-of-frame alpha sequences showed excess low generation probability.

The germline CDR1 and CDR2 sequences are SQVTM and ANQGSEA. The CDR3 extends over 12 amino acids. Trimming took off 1 base at V and 4 bases at J, with 4 bases between the two ends. Template switching (which added a universal primer site) was used, and cDNA carried unique molecular identifiers. One entry per CDR3 protein, called by TCRdb with MiXCR from the 5' RACE reads. Seen here are 410,000 or so distinct CDR3 sequences, under 20% observed once, and the top ten hold 12%. This clonotype was seen ten or more times. Its antigen is still unknown. The rearrangement uses TRBV29-1 and TRBJ1-4; D ambiguous. Sequenced material: naive T cells sorted from blood. The receptor was derived from a man aged 50-60 years in good health. CDR3 amino acids: CSVEVGNEKLFF. In DNA, the CDR3 is TGCAGCGTTGAAGTGGGTAATGAAAAACTGTTTTTT.